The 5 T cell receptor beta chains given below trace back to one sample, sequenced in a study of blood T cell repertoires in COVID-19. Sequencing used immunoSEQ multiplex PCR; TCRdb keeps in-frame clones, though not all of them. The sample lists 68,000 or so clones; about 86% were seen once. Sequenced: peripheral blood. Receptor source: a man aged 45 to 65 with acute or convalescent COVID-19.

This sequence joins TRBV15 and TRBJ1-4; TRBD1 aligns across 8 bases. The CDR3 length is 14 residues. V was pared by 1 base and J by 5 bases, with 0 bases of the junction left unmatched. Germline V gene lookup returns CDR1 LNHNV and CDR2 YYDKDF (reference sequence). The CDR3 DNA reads TGTGCCACCAGCAGAGGACAGGGGAATGAAAAACTGTTTTTT. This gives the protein CATSRGQGNEKLFF.

CDR3 amino acids: CASSLARQGAYEQYF. The CDR3 DNA sequence: TGTGCCAGCAGCTTAGCTCGACAGGGGGCCTACGAGCAGTACTTC. The rearrangement links TRBV7-6 to TRBJ2-7, with TRBD1 identical over 9 bases. The J segment lost 2 bases and the V segment lost 0 bases, leaving 2 bases of the junction unmatched. This CDR3 has 15 residues. Germline values: CDR1 SGHVS, CDR2 FNYEAQ.

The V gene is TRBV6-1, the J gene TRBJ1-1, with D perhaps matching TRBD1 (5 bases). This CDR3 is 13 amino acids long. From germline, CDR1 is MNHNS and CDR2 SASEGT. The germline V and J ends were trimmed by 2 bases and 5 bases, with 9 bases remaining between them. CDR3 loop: CASSEQGGTEAFF. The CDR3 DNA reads TGTGCCAGCAGTGAACAGGGAGGGACTGAAGCTTTCTTT.

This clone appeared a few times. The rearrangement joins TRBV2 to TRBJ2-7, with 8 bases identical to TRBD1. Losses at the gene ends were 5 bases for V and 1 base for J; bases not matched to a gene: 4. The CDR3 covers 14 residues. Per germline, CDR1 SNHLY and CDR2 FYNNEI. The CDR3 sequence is CASSRDRSSYEQYF. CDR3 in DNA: TGTGCCAGCAGTAGGGACAGGTCATCCTACGAGCAGTACTTC.

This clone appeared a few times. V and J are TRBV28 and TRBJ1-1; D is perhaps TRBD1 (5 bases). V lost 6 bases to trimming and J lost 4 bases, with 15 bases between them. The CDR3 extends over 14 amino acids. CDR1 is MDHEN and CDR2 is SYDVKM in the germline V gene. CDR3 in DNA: TGTGCCAGCAGCCTAGGAGGGGTTGGCACTGAAGCTTTCTTT. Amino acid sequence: CASSLGGVGTEAFF.